The rows below give T cell receptor beta chains drawn from one sample of a study of T cell changes during pregnancy in multiple sclerosis. Here immunoSEQ multiplex PCR was the method, and the copy in TCRdb shows in-frame clones only, minus some. The sample includes around 95,000 clones, about 90% of them seen just once. This specimen consisted of peripheral blood, obtained after pregnancy. These receptors were taken from a female donor with multiple sclerosis, enrolled in a pregnancy study. Each CDR3 is given with its conserved first and last residue. The D gene is left open where the match is weak. Size tells how often a clone was seen (once, few, many) or the class of an expanded clone, and some rows leave it out.

j_call v_call d_call clone_size cdr3_aa cdr3_nt
TRBJ2-7 TRBV7-3 TRBD2 . CASSLIPAGAYEQYF TGTGCCAGCAGCTTAATTCCAGCGGGAGCGTACGAGCAGTACTTC
TRBJ1-2 TRBV27 . . CASRDKGNYGYTF TGTGCCAGCCGGGACAAGGGCAACTATGGCTACACCTTC
TRBJ1-2 TRBV29-1 . . CSVVDIYGYTF TGCAGCGTTGTGGACATATATGGCTACACCTTC
TRBJ2-5 TRBV19 . . CASKSGETQYF TGTGCCAGTAAATCGGGGGAGACCCAGTACTTC
TRBJ1-5 TRBV2 TRBD1 . CASSPWTGWDNQPQHF TGTGCCAGCAGCCCCTGGACAGGGTGGGACAATCAGCCCCAGCATTTT
TRBJ2-1 TRBV6-5 TRBD1 . CASSYTGTGSGNEQFF TGTGCCAGCAGTTACACCGGGACAGGGTCCGGCAATGAGCAGTTCTTC
TRBJ2-3 TRBV6-6 . . CASSYSGADTQYF TGTGCCAGCAGTTACTCGGGCGCAGATACGCAGTATTTT
TRBJ2-3 TRBV15 . . CATSRDGQTGATQYF TGTGCCACCAGCAGAGATGGCCAAACGGGAGCTACGCAGTATTTT
TRBJ2-7 TRBV19 . . CASMDRTVDEQYF TGTGCCAGTATGGACCGGACAGTGGACGAGCAGTACTTC
TRBJ2-3 TRBV6-1 TRBD1 . CASRPGTGGPDTQYF TGTGCCAGCAGGCCAGGGACAGGAGGACCGGATACGCAGTATTTT
TRBJ2-1 TRBV4-1 . . CASSLTSIHEQFF TGCGCCAGCAGCCTCACTAGCATACATGAGCAGTTCTTC
TRBJ2-7 TRBV19 TRBD1 . CASSAGTGKSFEQYF TGTGCCAGTAGCGCCGGGACAGGGAAATCCTTCGAGCAGTACTTC
TRBJ1-2 TRBV28 . . CASCSTNYGYTF TGTGCCAGCTGTAGTACTAACTATGGCTACACCTTC
TRBJ2-6 TRBV7-3 TRBD2 . CASSKLAPSSGANVLTF TGTGCCAGCAGTAAACTAGCGCCGAGCTCTGGGGCCAACGTCCTGACTTTC
TRBJ1-2 TRBV10-2 TRBD1 . CASSTGQGGRYGYTF TGCGCCAGCAGTACGGGACAGGGGGGACGCTATGGCTACACCTTC
TRBJ2-7 TRBV7-9 TRBD1 . CASTRGQGASGEQYF TGTGCCAGCACCCGCGGGCAGGGGGCTTCGGGCGAGCAGTACTTC
TRBJ1-4 TRBV2 . . CASSEHAGIMEKLFF TGTGCCAGCAGTGAACACGCAGGGATAATGGAAAAACTGTTTTTT
TRBJ1-5 TRBV6-5 . . CASSYSQGIGQPQHF TGTGCCAGCAGTTACTCGCAGGGGATTGGGCAGCCCCAGCATTTT
TRBJ2-3 TRBV11-2 . . CASSKQGPDTQYF TGTGCCAGCAGCAAACAGGGCCCAGATACGCAGTATTTT
TRBJ2-2 TRBV30 TRBD1 . CAWSTHRGLQNTGELFF TGTGCCTGGAGTACTCACAGGGGGCTCCAGAACACCGGGGAGCTGTTTTTT
TRBJ2-7 TRBV27 TRBD1 . CASSLLGQGDYEQYF TGTGCCAGCAGTTTATTGGGACAGGGGGACTACGAGCAGTACTTC
TRBJ2-7 TRBV5-1 TRBD1 . CATSRGDRAVGEQYF TGCGCCACCTCAAGGGGGGACAGGGCCGTGGGGGAGCAGTACTTC
TRBJ1-2 TRBV5-3 . . CARKGGREINYGYTF TGTGCCAGAAAAGGGGGACGGGAAATTAACTATGGCTACACCTTC
TRBJ2-7 TRBV23-1 . . CASRKTGYEQYF TGCGCCAGCAGAAAGACAGGCTACGAGCAGTACTTC
TRBJ1-3 TRBV19 . . CASTLDGASGNTIYF TGTGCCAGTACCCTAGACGGAGCCTCTGGAAACACCATATATTTT
TRBJ1-2 TRBV5-1 TRBD1 . CASSLVQGTGYTF TGCGCCAGCAGCTTGGTACAGGGGACTGGCTACACCTTC
TRBJ2-1 TRBV5-1 . . CASSKSQISNYNEQFF TGCGCCAGCAGCAAATCACAAATCTCGAACTACAATGAGCAGTTCTTC
TRBJ1-5 TRBV6-5 . few CASSSLGPNQPQHF TGTGCCAGCAGTTCGTTGGGCCCCAATCAGCCCCAGCATTTT
TRBJ2-3 TRBV2 TRBD1 . CASIRGYQSTDTQYF TGTGCCAGCATCAGGGGGTACCAGAGCACAGATACGCAGTATTTT
TRBJ1-5 TRBV6-6 . . CASSYSSGTMDF TGTGCCAGCAGTTACTCGAGCGGGACGATGGATTTT
TRBJ1-1 TRBV30 . . CACATGNTEAFF TGTGCCTGTGCGACAGGTAACACTGAAGCTTTCTTT
TRBJ2-1 TRBV5-4 TRBD1 . CASSWPGQASSYNEQFF TGTGCCAGCAGCTGGCCCGGACAGGCCAGCTCCTACAATGAGCAGTTCTTC
TRBJ1-3 TRBV18 . . CASSPGGNSGNTIYF TGTGCCAGCTCACCGGGGGGGAACTCTGGAAACACCATATATTTT
TRBJ2-6 TRBV7-2 . . CASSLDRFSGANVLTF TGTGCCAGCAGCCTCGACAGATTCTCTGGGGCCAACGTCCTGACTTTC
TRBJ2-2 TRBV19 . . CASSIMGSLTNTGELFF TGTGCCAGTAGTATAATGGGGAGCCTAACGAACACCGGGGAGCTGTTTTTT
TRBJ2-7 TRBV9 TRBD1 . CASSRGQGNSYEQYF TGTGCCAGCAGCAGGGGACAGGGCAACTCCTACGAGCAGTACTTC
TRBJ2-2 TRBV7-8 . . CASKSGGPLRGELFF TGTGCCAGTAAATCCGGAGGCCCTCTTAGGGGGGAGCTGTTTTTT
TRBJ2-4 TRBV6-6 TRBD1 . CASTPYSQGDIQYF TGTGCCAGCACCCCGTATTCGCAGGGGGACATTCAGTACTTC
TRBJ2-1 TRBV7-8 . . CASSLERLVNEQFF TGTGCCAGCAGCTTAGAAAGGCTAGTCAATGAGCAGTTCTTC
TRBJ2-1 TRBV9 TRBD2 . CASSVAVGLANEQFF TGTGCCAGCAGCGTAGCTGTGGGACTAGCTAATGAGCAGTTCTTC
TRBJ2-3 TRBV5-1 . . CASSRQVRQGTDTQYF TGCGCCAGCAGCCGCCAGGTGAGACAGGGCACAGATACGCAGTATTTT
TRBJ2-3 TRBV2 . . CASSDSPGADTQYF TGTGCCAGCAGTGACTCGCCAGGGGCAGATACGCAGTATTTT
TRBJ1-4 TRBV11-3 TRBD1 . CASSPRDRGKIEKLFF TGTGCCAGCAGCCCTAGGGACAGGGGGAAGATTGAAAAACTGTTTTTT
TRBJ2-5 TRBV25-1 . . CASSEYGGQETQYF TGTGCCAGCAGTGAATATGGAGGCCAAGAGACCCAGTACTTC
TRBJ2-2 TRBV30 . . CAWSEQGGTGELFF TGTGCCTGGAGTGAACAGGGGGGGACCGGGGAGCTGTTTTTT
TRBJ2-7 TRBV29-1 TRBD1 . CSVTGTGVYEQYF TGCAGCGTTACCGGGACAGGGGTCTACGAGCAGTACTTC
TRBJ2-3 TRBV5-6 . . CASSHSSTDTQYF TGTGCCAGCTCACATTCTAGCACAGATACGCAGTATTTT
TRBJ2-3 TRBV29-1 . once CSVGSSGVTDTQYF TGCAGCGTTGGGAGTAGCGGAGTCACAGATACGCAGTATTTT
TRBJ2-3 TRBV27 TRBD2 . CASSFEAGVRYTQYF TGTGCCAGCAGTTTCGAAGCGGGGGTTAGATATACGCAGTATTTT
TRBJ1-4 TRBV19 . few CGSGQEKLFF TGTGGTTCAGGGCAAGAAAAACTGTTTTTT
TRBJ1-5 TRBV6-5 . . CASSRDNNQPQHF TGTGCCAGCAGTCGGGACAACAATCAGCCCCAGCATTTT
TRBJ1-4 TRBV7-9 . . CASSLGQGTTNEKLFF TGTGCCAGCAGCTTAGGGCAGGGGACAACTAATGAAAAACTGTTTTTT
TRBJ1-5 TRBV10-3 . . CAISVRPGNDQPQHF TGTGCCATCAGTGTCCGACCCGGGAATGATCAGCCCCAGCATTTT
TRBJ2-5 TRBV2 TRBD1 . CASNLQGAGETQYF TGTGCCAGCAATCTACAGGGGGCAGGAGAGACCCAGTACTTC
TRBJ2-7 TRBV27 . . CASSLFGGRYEQYF TGTGCCAGCAGTTTATTCGGGGGGCGATACGAGCAGTACTTC
TRBJ2-7 TRBV2 . . CASSELAIMGQYF TGTGCCAGCAGTGAACTAGCTATAATGGGGCAGTACTTC
TRBJ1-1 TRBV7-3 . . CASSLTRDTEAFF TGTGCCAGCAGCTTAACCAGGGACACTGAAGCTTTCTTT
TRBJ1-2 TRBV6-1 . . CASSDFAWPSYGYTF TGTGCCAGCAGTGATTTTGCCTGGCCTAGTTATGGCTACACCTTC